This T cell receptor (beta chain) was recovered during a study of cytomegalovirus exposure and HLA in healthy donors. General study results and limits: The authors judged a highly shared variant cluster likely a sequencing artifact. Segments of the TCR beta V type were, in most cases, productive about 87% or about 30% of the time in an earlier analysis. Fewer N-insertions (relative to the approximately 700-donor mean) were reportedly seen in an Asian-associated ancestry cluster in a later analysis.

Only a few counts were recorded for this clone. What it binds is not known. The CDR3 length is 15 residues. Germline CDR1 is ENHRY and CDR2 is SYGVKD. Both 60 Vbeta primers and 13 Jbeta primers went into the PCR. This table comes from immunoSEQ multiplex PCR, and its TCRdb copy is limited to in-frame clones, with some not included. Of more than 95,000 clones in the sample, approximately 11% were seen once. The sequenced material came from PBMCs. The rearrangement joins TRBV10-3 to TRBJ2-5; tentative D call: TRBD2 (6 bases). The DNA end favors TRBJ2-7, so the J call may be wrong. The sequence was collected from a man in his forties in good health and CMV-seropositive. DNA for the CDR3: TGTGCCATCAGTGAGTCTTACGGAGGGTTCTACGAGCAGTACTTC. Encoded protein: CAISESYGGFYEQYF.